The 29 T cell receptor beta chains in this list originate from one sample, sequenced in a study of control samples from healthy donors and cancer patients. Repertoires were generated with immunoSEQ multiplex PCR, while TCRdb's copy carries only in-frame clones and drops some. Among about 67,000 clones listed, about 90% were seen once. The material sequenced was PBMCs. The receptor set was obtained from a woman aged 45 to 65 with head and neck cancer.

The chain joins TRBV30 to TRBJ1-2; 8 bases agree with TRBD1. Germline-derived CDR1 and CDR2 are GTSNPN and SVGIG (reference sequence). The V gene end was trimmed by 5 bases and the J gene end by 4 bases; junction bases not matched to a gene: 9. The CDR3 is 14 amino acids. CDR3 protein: CAWAGPGGIYGYTF. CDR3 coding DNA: TGTGCCTGGGCCGGCCCAGGGGGCATCTATGGCTACACCTTC. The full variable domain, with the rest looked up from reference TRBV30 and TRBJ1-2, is SQTIHQWPATLVQPVGSPLSLECTVEGTSNPNLYWYRQAAGRGLQLLFYSVGIGQISSEVPQNLSASRPQDRQFILSSKKLLLSDSGFYLCAWAGPGGIYGYTFGSGTRLTVV.

Here the CDR3 DNA reads TGCAGCGTTGAGGACAGCAACTATGGCTACACCTTC. It translates to CSVEDSNYGYTF. The rearrangement joins TRBV29-1 to TRBJ1-2, with D possibly being TRBD1 (6 bases). Germline V gene data show CDR1 as SQVTM and CDR2 as ANQGSEA. The CDR3 has 12 amino acids. V was shortened by 3 bases and J by 2 bases, with 7 bases between the two germline ends.

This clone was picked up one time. The CDR3 spells CASSPTTGFYNEQFF. In nucleotides, the CDR3 is TGTGCCAGCAGCCCGACGACAGGTTTCTACAATGAGCAGTTCTTC. The rearrangement uses TRBV9 and TRBJ2-1; D is perhaps TRBD1 (6 bases). The CDR3 consists of 15 residues. Germline V gene data show CDR1 as SGDLS and CDR2 as YYNGEE. The germline V and J ends were trimmed by 4 bases and 3 bases, with 14 bases remaining between them.

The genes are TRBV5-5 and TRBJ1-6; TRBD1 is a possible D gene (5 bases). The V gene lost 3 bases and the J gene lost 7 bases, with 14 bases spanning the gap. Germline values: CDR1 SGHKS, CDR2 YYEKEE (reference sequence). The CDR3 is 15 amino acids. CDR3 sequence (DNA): TGTGCCAGCAGCTCTCGCGGGGCTGAGAATTCACCCCTCCACTTT. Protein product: CASSSRGAENSPLHF.

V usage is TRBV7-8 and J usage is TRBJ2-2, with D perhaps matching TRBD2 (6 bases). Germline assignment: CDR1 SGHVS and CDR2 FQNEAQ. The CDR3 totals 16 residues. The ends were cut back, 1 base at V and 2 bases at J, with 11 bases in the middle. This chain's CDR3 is CASSLVGGPNTGELFF. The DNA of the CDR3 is TGTGCCAGCAGCTTAGTGGGGGGTCCCAACACCGGGGAGCTGTTTTTT.

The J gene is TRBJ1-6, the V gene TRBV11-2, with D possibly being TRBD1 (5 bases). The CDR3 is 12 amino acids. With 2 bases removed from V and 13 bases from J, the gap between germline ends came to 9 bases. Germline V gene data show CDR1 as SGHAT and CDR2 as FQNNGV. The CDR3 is CASSLPGGPLHF. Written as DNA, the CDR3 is TGTGCCAGCAGCTTACCCGGGGGGCCCCTCCACTTT.

The CDR3 here is CASSHPDRDYGYTF. The CDR3 coding sequence is TGTGCCAGCAGCCATCCGGACAGGGACTATGGCTACACCTTC. V and J are TRBV7-9 and TRBJ1-2; 8 bases are shared with TRBD1. V dropped 5 bases and J dropped 3; count of bases not matched to a gene: 5. The CDR3 runs to 14 residues. Germline V gene sequence: CDR1 SEHNR, CDR2 FQNEAQ (reference sequence).

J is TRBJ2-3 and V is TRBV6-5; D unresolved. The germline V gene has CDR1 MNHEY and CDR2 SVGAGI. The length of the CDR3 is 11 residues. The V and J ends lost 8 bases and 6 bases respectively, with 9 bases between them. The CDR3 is CASEKSDTQYF. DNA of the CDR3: TGTGCCAGCGAAAAATCGGATACGCAGTATTTT.

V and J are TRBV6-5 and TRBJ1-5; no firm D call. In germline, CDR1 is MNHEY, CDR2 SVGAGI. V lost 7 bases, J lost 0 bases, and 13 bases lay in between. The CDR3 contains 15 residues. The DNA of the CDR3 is TGTGCCAGCACTCGGTCTCCTAATAGCAATCAGCCCCAGCATTTT. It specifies CASTRSPNSNQPQHF.

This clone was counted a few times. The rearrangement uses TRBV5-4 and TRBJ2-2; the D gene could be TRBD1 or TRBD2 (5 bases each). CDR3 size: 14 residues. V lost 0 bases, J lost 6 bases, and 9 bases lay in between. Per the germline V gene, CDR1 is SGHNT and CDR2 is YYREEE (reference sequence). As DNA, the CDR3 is TGTGCCAGCAGCTTGGTAAGGGACGCCGGGGAGCTGTTTTTT. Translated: CASSLVRDAGELFF.

This CDR3 is CASSLGGQANNEQFF. The CDR3 nucleotides read TGTGCCAGCAGCTTGGGCGGGCAGGCTAACAATGAGCAGTTCTTC. The V gene is TRBV5-6, the J gene TRBJ2-1; tentatively, D is TRBD2 (5 bases). Germline assignment: CDR1 SGHDT and CDR2 YYEEEE. The CDR3 extends over 15 amino acids. Between the trimmed V and J ends, which lost 0 bases and 5 bases, there was a span of 12 bases.

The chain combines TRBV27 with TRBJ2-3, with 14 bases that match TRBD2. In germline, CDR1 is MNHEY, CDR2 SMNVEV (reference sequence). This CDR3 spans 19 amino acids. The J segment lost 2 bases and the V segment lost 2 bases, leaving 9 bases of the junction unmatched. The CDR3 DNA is TGTGCCAGCAGTTTAGCCCTAGGGACTAGCGGGGGCAACACAGATACGCAGTATTTT. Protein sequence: CASSLALGTSGGNTDTQYF.

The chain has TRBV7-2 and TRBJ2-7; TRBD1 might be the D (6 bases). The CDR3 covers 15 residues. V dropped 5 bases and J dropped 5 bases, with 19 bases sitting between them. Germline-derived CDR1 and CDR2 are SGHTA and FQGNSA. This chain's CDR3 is CASSLRTRGKDEQYF. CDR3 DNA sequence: TGTGCCAGCAGCCTACGGACCAGGGGAAAGGACGAGCAGTACTTC.

The CDR3 coding sequence is TGTGCCAGCAGGCGGGACACCAACACAGATACGCAGTATTTT. Protein sequence: CASRRDTNTDTQYF. This sequence joins TRBV2 and TRBJ2-3, with D tentatively TRBD1 or TRBD2 (6 bases each). The V gene's germline CDR1 is SNHLY and CDR2 FYNNEI. This CDR3 comprises 14 residues. Trimming took off 6 bases at V and 2 bases at J, with 12 bases between the two ends.

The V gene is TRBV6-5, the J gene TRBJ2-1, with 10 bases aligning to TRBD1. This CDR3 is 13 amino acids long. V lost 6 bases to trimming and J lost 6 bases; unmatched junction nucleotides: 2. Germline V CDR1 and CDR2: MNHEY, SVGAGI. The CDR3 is CASRRTGGNEQFF. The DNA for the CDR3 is TGTGCCAGCAGAAGGACAGGGGGCAATGAGCAGTTCTTC.

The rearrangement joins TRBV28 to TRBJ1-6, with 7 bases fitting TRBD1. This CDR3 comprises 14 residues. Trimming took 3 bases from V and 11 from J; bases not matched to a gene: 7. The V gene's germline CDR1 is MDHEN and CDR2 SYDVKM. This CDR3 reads CASSLGQRSAPLHF. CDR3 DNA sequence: TGTGCCAGCAGTTTGGGACAGCGATCGGCACCCCTCCACTTT.

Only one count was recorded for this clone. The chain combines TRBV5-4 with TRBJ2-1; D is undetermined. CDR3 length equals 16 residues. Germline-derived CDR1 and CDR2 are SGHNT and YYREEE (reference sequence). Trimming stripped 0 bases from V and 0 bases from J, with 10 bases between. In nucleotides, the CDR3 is TGTGCCAGCAGCTTGGAACGGCCGAGCTCCTACAATGAGCAGTTCTTC. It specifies CASSLERPSSYNEQFF.

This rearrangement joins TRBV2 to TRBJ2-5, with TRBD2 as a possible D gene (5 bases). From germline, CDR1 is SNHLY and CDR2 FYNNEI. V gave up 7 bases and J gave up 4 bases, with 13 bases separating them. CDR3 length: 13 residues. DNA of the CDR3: TGTGCCAGCACCCGGGATCCTCGAGAGACCCAGTACTTC. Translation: CASTRDPRETQYF. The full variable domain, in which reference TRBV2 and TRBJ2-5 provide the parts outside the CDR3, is EPEVTQTPSHQVTQMGQEVILRCVPISNHLYFYWYRQILGQKVEFLVSFYNNEISEKSEIFDDQFSVERPDGSNFTLKIRSTKLEDSAMYFCASTRDPRETQYFGPGTRLLVL.

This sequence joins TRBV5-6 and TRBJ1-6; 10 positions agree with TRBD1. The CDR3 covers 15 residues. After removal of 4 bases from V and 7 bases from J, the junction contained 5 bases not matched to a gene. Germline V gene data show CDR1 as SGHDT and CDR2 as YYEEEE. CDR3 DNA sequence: TGTGCCAGCAGCGGGGACAGGGGCCGGAATTCACCCCTCCACTTT. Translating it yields CASSGDRGRNSPLHF.

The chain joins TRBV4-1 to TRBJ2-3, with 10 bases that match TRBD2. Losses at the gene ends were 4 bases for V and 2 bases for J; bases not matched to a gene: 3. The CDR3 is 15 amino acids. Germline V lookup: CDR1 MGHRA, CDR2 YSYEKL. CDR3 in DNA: TGCGCCAGCAGCCTTAGCGGGGGGTCCACAGATACGCAGTATTTT. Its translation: CASSLSGGSTDTQYF.

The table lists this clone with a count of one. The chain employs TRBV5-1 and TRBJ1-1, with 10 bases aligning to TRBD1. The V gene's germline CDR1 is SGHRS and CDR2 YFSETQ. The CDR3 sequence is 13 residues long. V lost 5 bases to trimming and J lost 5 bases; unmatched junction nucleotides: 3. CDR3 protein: CASSWDRGTEAFF. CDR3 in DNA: TGCGCCAGCAGTTGGGACAGGGGAACTGAAGCTTTCTTT.

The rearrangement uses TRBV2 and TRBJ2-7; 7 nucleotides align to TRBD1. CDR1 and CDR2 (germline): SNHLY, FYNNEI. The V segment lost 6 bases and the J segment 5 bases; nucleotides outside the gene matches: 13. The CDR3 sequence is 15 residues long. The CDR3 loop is CASRPDRARLDEQYF. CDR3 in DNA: TGTGCCAGCAGACCAGACAGGGCCCGATTGGACGAGCAGTACTTC.

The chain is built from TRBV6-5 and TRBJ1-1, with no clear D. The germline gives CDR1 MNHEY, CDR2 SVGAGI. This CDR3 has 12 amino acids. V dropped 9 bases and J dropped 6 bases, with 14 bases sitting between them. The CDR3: CASQVRPAEAFF. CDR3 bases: TGTGCCAGTCAGGTTCGCCCCGCTGAAGCTTTCTTT.

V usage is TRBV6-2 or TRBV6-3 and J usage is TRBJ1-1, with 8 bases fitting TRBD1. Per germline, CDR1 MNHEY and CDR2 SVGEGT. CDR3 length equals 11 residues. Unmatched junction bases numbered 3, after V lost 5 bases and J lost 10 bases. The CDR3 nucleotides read TGTGCCAGCAGTCGAACAGGGGGAGCTTTCTTT. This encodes CASSRTGGAFF.

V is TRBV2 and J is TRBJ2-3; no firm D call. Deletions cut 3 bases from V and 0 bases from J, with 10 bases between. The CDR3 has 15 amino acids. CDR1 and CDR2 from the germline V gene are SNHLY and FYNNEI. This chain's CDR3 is CASSEARTSTDTQYF. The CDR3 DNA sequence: TGTGCCAGCAGTGAGGCGCGAACTAGCACAGATACGCAGTATTTT.

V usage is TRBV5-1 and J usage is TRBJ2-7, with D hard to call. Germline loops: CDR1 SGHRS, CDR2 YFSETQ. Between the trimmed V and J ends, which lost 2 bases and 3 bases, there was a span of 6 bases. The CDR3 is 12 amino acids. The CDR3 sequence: CASSFGGYEQYF. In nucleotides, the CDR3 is TGCGCCAGCAGCTTTGGCGGCTACGAGCAGTACTTC.

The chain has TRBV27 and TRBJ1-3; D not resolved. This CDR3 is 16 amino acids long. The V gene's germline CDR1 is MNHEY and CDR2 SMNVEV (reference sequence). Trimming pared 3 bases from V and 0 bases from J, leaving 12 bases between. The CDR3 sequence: CASSFGGCRSGNTIYF. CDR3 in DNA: TGTGCCAGCAGTTTCGGTGGGTGCCGCTCTGGAAACACCATATATTTT.

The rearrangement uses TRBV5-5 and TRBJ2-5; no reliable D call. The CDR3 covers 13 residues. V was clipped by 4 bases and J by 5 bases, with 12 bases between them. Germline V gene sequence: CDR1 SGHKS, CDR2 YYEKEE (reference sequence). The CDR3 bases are TGTGCCAGCAGCCTAACCCTGCTTGAGACCCAGTACTTC. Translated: CASSLTLLETQYF. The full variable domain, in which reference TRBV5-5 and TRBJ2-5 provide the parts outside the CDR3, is DAGVTQSPTHLIKTRGQQVTLRCSPISGHKSVSWYQQVLGQGPQFIFQYYEKEERGRGNFPDRFSARQFPNYSSELNVNALLLGDSALYLCASSLTLLETQYFGPGTRLLVL.

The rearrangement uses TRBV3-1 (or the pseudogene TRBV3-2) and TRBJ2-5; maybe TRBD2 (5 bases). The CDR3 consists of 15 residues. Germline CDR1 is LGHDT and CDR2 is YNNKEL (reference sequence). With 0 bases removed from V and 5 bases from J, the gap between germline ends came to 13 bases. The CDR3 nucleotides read TGTGCCAGCAGCCAAGATCTGAGGGCGGGTGAGACCCAGTACTTC. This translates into CASSQDLRAGETQYF.